This T cell receptor beta chain was identified during a study of identical twins (dated by TCRdb to the mid-2010s). Study-wide context: To test whether fetal clonotypes persist, the study used deep sequencing on TCR alpha and beta repertoires from monozygotic twins, unrelated adults of various ages, and cord blood. To rule out contamination, replicate twin experiments were performed at different times with different library preparation protocols. Here is what the overall study found, with its caveats: Compared with coincidental sharing between unrelated individuals, out-of-frame TCR alpha sequences shared between twins had an excess of sequences with low generation probability. Because the same donors could not be followed over many years, the conclusions relied on cross-sectional statistical analysis. In monozygotic twins, out-of-frame TCR alpha sharing was systematically underestimated by recombination models, although the models agreed with sharing between unrelated individuals. In beta out-of-frame sequences, excess twin sharing was weaker, because having fewer shared sequences lowered the signal-to-noise ratio. Fewer insertions were carried by abundant cord blood beta clonotypes, a similar but weaker trend appeared in young adult naive repertoires, and no such trend appeared in memory repertoires. Invariant T cells such as MAIT and iNKT could partly confound zero-insertion analyses, though diverse VJ usage argued against this for most clonotypes.

This clonotype was observed at least ten times. No cognate antigen has been identified for it. Base qualities were left out, and no much larger clone turns up one base away. The cysteine opens and the phenylalanine closes a CDR3 of 15 amino acids. The read is trimmed to its CDR3 DNA, 45 bases read in frame from base 1. Deletion took 1 base off V and 5 bases off J, with a span of 14 bases between the germline ends. CDR1 SEHNR and CDR2 FQNEAQ are derived from the germline V gene (reference sequence). Every donor in the study was a healthy Caucasian. The twin cohort comprised three pairs of female monozygotic twins, all aged roughly 18 to 30 years. Positive isolation kits from Invitrogen were used to isolate the CD4+ and CD8+ T cell populations. Library preparation used 5' RACE. Sequencer: Illumina HiSeq 2000. Template switching introduced a universal primer binding site; the final cDNA contained a unique molecular identifier, enabling accurate counting of TCR cDNA molecules. First-strand cDNA for TCR alpha and beta chains was synthesized from specific primers in the conserved constant-segment region. To control for contamination, every cDNA library was double barcoded, receiving both a SMART-Mk sample barcode and Illumina barcodes. TruSeq adapter sequences along with Illumina sample barcodes were introduced in two successive PCR steps. Sequencing of the TCR alpha and beta cDNA libraries was done on the Illumina HiSeq platform using custom primers. As for the original processing: MiGEC was used to process raw reads and extract unique molecular identifiers, and MiXCR was used to find CDR3 positions. For each individual, recombination models were inferred using an EM algorithm with the repgenHMM and IGoR tools. The analysis of shared clonotypes was done with the tcR package in R, with sharing normalized by the product of cloneset sizes. Out-of-frame nonproductive sequences were analyzed to study raw recombination free of thymic and clonal selection effects. The public reads were reprocessed in TCRdb via fastp at Q25 and MiXCR, keeping in-frame beta chains. Every distinct CDR3 protein forms one entry, paired with its most common genes and DNA. V and J calls and clone size were set by TCRdb, not the authors. The sample data list approximately 220,000 distinct CDR3 sequences, and roughly 7.5% of these were observed just once. Over 5% of the sample rests with the top ten.

These data were also reused for a study on yellow fever vaccine responses in identical twins. The second study reports: The authors reported that the T cell response to vaccination in identical twins appeared partly convergent and partly personalized. In the study, vaccine-responding T cell clones were precisely tracked in identical twins.

The source is a woman aged 18 to 35 in good health. The sequence links TRBV7-9 to TRBJ2-5; no D segment can be confidently identified. The sample was CD8+ T cells sorted from blood. The DNA sequence is TGTGCCAGCAGCTTAGTGACTGGCCAATTGGAGACCCAGTACTTC. The resulting protein is CASSLVTGQLETQYF.